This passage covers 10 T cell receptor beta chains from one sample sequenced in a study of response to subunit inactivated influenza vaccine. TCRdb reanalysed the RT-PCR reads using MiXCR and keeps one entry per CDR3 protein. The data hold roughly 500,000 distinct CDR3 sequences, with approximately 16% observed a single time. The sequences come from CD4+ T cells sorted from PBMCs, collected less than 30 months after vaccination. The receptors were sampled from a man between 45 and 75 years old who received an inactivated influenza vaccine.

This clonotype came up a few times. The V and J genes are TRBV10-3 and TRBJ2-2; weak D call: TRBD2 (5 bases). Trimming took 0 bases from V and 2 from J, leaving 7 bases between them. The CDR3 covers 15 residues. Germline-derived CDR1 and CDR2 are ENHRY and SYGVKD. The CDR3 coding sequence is TGTGCCATCAGTGAGTCGCTAGCCAACACCGGGGAGCTGTTTTTT. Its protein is CAISESLANTGELFF.

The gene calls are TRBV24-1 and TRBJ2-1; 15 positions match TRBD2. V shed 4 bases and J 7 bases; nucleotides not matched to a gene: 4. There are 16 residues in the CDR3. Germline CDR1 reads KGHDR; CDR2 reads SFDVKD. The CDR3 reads CATSDRGLAGGNEQFF. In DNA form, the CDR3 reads TGTGCCACCAGTGACCGCGGACTAGCGGGGGGGAATGAGCAGTTCTTC.

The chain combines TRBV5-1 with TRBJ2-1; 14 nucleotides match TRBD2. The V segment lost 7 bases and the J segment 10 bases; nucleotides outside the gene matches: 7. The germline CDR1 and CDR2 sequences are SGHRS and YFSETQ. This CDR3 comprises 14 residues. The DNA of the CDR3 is TGCGCCAGCGGGAGACTAGCGGGGGGGCGAGAGCAGTTCTTC. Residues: CASGRLAGGREQFF.

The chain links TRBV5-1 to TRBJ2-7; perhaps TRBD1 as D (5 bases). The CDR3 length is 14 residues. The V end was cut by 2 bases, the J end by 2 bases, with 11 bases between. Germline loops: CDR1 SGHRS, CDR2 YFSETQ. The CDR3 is CASSFGAPPYEQYF. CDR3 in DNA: TGCGCCAGCAGCTTTGGGGCACCCCCCTACGAGCAGTACTTC.

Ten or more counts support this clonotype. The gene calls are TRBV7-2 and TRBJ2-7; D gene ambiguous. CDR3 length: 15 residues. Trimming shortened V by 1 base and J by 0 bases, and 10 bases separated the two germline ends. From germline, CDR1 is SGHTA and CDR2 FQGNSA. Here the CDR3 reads CASSLDGGGSYEQYF. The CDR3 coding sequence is TGTGCCAGCAGCTTAGATGGCGGTGGCTCCTACGAGCAGTACTTC.

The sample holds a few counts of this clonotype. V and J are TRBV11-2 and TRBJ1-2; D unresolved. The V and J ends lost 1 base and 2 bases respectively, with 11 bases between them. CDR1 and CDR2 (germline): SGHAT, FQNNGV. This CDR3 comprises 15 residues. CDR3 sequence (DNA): TGTGCCAGCAGCTTAGGTGCGGTGGGGAACTATGGCTACACCTTC. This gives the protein CASSLGAVGNYGYTF.

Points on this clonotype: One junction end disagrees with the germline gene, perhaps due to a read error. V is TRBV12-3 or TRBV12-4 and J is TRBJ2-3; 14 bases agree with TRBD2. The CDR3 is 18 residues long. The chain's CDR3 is CACSLAGTSGSFGDTQYF. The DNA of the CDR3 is TGTGCCTGCAGTTTAGCGGGGACTAGCGGGAGCTTTGGAGATACGCAGTATTTT.

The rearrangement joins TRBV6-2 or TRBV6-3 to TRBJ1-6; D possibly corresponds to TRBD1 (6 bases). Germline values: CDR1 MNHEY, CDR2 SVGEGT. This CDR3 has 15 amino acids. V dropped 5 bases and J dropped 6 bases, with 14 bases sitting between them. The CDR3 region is CASSLTGTSNSPLHF. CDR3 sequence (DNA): TGTGCCAGCAGTCTTACCGGGACATCTAATTCACCCCTCCACTTT.

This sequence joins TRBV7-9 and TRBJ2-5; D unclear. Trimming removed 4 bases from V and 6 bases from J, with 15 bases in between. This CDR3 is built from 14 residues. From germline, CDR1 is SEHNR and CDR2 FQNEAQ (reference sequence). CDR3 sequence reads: CASSSGSPPKTQYF. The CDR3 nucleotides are TGTGCCAGCAGCTCCGGGTCTCCCCCAAAGACCCAGTACTTC.

The CDR3 region has the DNA TGTGCCTGGGGCACAGGGATAGGGAACACTGAAGCTTTCTTT. Its protein is CAWGTGIGNTEAFF. The chain employs TRBV30 and TRBJ1-1; tentatively, D is TRBD1 (6 bases). Germline V gene lookup returns CDR1 GTSNPN and CDR2 SVGIG (reference sequence). The CDR3 is made up of 14 amino acids. V lost 5 bases and J 1 base, leaving 14 bases between the germline ends.